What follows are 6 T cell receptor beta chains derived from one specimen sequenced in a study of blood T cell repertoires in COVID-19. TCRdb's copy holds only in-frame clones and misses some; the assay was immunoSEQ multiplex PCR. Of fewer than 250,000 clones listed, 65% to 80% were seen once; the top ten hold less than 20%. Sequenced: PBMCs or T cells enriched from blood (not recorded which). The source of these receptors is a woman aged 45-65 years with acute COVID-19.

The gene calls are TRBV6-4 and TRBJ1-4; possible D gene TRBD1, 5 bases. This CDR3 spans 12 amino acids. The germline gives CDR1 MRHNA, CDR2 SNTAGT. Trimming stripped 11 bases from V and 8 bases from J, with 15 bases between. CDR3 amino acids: CALVRVWEKLFF. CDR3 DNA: TGTGCCCTGGTCAGGGTTTGGGAAAAACTGTTTTTT.

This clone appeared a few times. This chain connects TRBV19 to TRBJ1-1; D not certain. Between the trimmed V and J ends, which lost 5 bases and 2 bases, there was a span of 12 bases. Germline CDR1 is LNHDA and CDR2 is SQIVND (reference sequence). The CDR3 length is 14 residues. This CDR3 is CASSWGTGNTEAFF. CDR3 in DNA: TGTGCCAGTAGTTGGGGTACGGGAAACACTGAAGCTTTCTTT.

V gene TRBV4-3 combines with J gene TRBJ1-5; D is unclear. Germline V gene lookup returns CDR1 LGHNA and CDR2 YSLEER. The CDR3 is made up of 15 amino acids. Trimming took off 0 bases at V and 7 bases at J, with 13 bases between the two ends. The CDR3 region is CASSQDRTGYQPQHF. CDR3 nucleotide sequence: TGCGCCAGCAGCCAAGACCGGACTGGATACCAGCCCCAGCATTTT.

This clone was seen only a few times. CDR3 nucleotide sequence: TGTGCCAGCAGTCCGATCAGTTTTCCTGGCACTGAAGCTTTCTTT. Translating it yields CASSPISFPGTEAFF. The chain recombines TRBV6-5 with TRBJ1-1; D not certain. Germline CDR1 MNHEY, CDR2 SVGAGI. V was pared by 5 bases and J by 4 bases, with 17 bases between. This CDR3 contains 15 residues.

The CDR3 nucleotides are TGTGCCAGTAGAAATGGGGACAGTGTAAAAAACATTCAGTACTTC. This gives the protein CASRNGDSVKNIQYF. This rearrangement joins TRBV19 to TRBJ2-4, with TRBD1 matching over 7 bases. J lost 4 bases, V lost 6 bases, and 9 bases had no gene match. The germline V gene encodes CDR1 LNHDA and CDR2 SQIVND (reference sequence). The length of the CDR3 is 15 residues.

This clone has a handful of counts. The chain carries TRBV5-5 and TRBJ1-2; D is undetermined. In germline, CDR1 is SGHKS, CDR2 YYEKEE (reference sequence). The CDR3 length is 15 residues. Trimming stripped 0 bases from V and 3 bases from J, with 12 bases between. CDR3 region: CASSLGSQDYYGYTF. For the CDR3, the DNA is TGTGCCAGCAGCTTGGGATCTCAGGACTACTATGGCTACACCTTC.